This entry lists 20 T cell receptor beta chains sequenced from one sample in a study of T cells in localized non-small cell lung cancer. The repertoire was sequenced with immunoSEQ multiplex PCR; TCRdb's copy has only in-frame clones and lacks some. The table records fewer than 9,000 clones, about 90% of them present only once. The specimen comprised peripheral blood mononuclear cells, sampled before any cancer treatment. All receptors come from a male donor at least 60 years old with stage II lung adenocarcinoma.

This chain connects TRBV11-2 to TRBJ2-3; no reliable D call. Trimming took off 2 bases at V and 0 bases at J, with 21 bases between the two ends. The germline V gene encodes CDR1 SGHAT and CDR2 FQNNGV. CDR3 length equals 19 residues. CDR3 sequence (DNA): TGTGCCAGCAGCTTAATCGGTCTAGGAAGGTACACTAGCACAGATACGCAGTATTTT. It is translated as CASSLIGLGRYTSTDTQYF.

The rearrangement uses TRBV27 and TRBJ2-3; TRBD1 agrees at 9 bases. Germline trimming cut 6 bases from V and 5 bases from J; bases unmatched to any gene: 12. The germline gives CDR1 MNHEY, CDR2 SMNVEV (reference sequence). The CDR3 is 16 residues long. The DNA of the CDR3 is TGTGCCAGCAGCCTGCTTGGGACAGGGCTGGGAGATACGCAGTATTTT. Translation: CASSLLGTGLGDTQYF.

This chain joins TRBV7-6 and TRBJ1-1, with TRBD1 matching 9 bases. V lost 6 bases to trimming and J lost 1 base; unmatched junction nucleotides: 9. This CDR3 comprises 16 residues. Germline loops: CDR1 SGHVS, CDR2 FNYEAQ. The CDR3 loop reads CASSFAAGQGNTEAFF. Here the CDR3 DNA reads TGTGCCAGCAGTTTCGCTGCGGGACAGGGGAACACTGAAGCTTTCTTT.

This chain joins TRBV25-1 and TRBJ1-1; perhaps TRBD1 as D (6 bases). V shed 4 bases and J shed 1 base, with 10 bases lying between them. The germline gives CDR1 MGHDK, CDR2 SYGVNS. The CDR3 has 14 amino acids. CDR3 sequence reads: CASSALGGNTEAFF. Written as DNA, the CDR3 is TGTGCCAGCAGTGCCCTAGGGGGGAACACTGAAGCTTTCTTT.

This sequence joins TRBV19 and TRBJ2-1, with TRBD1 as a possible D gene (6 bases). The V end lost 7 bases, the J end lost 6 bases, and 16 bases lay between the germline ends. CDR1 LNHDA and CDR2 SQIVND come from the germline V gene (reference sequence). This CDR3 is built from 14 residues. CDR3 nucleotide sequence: TGTGCCAGTAAACTTAAAACAGGGTCCAATGAGCAGTTCTTC. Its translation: CASKLKTGSNEQFF. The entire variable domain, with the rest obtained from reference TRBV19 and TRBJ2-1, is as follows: DGGITQSPKYLFRKEGQNVTLSCEQNLNHDAMYWYRQDPGQGLRLIYYSQIVNDFQKGDIAEGYSVSREKKESFPLTVTSAQKNPTAFYLCASKLKTGSNEQFFGPGTRLTVL.

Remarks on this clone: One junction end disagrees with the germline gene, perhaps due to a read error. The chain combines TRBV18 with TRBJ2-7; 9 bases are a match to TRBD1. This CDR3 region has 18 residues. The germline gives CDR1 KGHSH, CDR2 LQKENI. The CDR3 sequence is CASSPIGGPGQGAYEQYF. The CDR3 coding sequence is TGTGCCAGCTCACCCATAGGGGGACCGGGACAGGGTGCCTATGAGCAGTACTTC.

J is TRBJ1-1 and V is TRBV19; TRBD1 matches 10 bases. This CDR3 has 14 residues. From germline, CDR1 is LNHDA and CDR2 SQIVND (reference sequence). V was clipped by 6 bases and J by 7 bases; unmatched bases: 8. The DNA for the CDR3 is TGTGCCAGTAGCAGGACAGGGGGTCAAGGTGAAGCTTTCTTT. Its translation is CASSRTGGQGEAFF.

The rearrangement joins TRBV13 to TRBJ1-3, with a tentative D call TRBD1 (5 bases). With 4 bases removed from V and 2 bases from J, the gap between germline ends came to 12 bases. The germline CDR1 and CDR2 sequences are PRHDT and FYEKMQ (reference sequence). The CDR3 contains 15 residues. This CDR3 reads CASSYATVAGNTIYF. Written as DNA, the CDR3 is TGTGCCAGCAGCTACGCGACAGTTGCTGGAAACACCATATATTTT.

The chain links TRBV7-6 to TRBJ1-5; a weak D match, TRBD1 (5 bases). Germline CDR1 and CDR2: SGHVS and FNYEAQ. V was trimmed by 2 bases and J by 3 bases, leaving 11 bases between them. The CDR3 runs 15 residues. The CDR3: CASSLTGGDNQPQHF. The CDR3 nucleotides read TGTGCCAGCAGCTTAACGGGGGGAGACAATCAGCCCCAGCATTTT.

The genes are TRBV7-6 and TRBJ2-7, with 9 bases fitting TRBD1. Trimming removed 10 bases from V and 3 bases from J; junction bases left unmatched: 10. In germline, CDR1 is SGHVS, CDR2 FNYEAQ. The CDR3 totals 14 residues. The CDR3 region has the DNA TGTGCCACAAGGGCCGGGACAGGGAACTACGAGCAGTACTTC. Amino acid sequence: CATRAGTGNYEQYF.

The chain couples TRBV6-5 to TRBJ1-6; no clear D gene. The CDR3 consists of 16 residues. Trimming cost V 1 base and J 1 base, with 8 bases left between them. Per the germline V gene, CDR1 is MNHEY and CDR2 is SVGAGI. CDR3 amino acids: CASSYYSLSYNSPLHF. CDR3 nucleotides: TGTGCCAGCAGTTACTACAGTCTATCCTATAATTCACCCCTCCACTTT.

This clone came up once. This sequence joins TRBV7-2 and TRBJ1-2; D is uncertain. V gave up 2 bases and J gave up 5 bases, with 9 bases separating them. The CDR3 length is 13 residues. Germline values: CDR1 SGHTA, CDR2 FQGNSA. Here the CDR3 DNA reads TGTGCCAGCAGCTTATTAGAAGCATATGGCTACACCTTC. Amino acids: CASSLLEAYGYTF. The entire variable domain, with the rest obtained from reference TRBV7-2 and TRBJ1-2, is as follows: GAGVSQSPSNKVTEKGKDVELRCDPISGHTALYWYRQSLGQGLEFLIYFQGNSAPDKSGLPSDRFSAERTGGSVSTLTIQRTQQEDSAVYLCASSLLEAYGYTFGSGTRLTVV.

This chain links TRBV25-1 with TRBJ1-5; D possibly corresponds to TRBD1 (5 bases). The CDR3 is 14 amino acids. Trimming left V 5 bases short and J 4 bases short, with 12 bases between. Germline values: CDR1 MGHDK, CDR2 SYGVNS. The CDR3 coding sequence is TGTGCCAGCAGTCAAGGGGACGGTAATCAGCCCCAGCATTTT. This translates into CASSQGDGNQPQHF.

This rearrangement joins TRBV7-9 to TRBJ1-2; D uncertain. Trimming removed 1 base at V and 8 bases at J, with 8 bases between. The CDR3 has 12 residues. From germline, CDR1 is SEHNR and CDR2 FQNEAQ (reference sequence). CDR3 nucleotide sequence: TGTGCCAGCAGCTTAGTAGGGCAAGGCTACACCTTC. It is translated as CASSLVGQGYTF.

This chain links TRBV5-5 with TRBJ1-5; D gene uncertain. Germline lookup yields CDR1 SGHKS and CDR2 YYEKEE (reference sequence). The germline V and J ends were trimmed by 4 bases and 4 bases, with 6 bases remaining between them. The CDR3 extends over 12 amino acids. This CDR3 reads CASSLANQPQHF. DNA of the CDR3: TGTGCCAGCAGCCTTGCTAATCAGCCCCAGCATTTT.

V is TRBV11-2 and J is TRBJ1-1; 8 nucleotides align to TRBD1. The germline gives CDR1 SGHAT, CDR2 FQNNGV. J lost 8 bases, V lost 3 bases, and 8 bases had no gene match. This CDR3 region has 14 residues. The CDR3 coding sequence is TGTGCCAGCAGCTTTTCGACAGGGGTCACCGAAGCTTTCTTT. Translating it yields CASSFSTGVTEAFF.

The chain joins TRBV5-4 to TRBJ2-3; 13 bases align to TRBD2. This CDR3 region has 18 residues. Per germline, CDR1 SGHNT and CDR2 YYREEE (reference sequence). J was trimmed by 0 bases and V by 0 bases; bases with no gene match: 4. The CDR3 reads CASSLDTSGGVSTDTQYF. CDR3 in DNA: TGTGCCAGCAGCTTGGACACTAGCGGGGGGGTGAGCACAGATACGCAGTATTTT.

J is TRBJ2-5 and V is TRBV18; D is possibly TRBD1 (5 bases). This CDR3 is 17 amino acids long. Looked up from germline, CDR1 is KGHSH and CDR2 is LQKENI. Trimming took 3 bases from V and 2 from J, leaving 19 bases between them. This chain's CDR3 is CASSPGPRTPLQETQYF. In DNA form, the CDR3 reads TGTGCCAGCTCACCGGGTCCGAGGACACCACTTCAAGAGACCCAGTACTTC.

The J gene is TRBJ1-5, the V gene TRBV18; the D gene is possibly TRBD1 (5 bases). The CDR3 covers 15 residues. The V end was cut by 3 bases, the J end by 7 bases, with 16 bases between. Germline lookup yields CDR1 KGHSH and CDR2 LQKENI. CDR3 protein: CASSPASGAWQPQHF. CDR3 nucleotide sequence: TGTGCCAGCTCACCGGCTTCCGGGGCCTGGCAGCCCCAGCATTTT.

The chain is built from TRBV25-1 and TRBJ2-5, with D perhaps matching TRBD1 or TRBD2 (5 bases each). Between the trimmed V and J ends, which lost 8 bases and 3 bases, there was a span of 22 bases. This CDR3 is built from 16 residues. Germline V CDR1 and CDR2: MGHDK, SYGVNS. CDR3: CASVSGQGLPKETQYF. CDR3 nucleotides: TGTGCCAGCGTCTCGGGGCAGGGATTGCCCAAAGAGACCCAGTACTTC.